This entry lists 23 T cell receptor beta chains sequenced from one sample in a study of shared clonotypes between healthy human individuals. Sequencing was performed with immunoSEQ multiplex PCR; in TCRdb, only in-frame clones are kept and a portion is missing. The profile covers almost 750,000 clones, with 55% to 75% appearing a single time and about 1.8% taken by the ten largest. The sequencing sample was made of memory CD4+ T cells sorted from blood. Indicated subset: CD45RA-negative fraction. All receptors derive from a woman aged 25 to 39 in good health.

V is TRBV7-9 and J is TRBJ2-2, with unresolved D. Trimming left V 3 bases short and J 4 bases short, with 9 bases between. This CDR3 is built from 14 residues. Germline V lookup: CDR1 SEHNR, CDR2 FQNEAQ (reference sequence). The chain's CDR3 is CASSFGPTTGELFF. Written as DNA, the CDR3 is TGTGCCAGCAGCTTTGGGCCTACCACCGGGGAGCTGTTTTTT.

V is TRBV7-3 and J is TRBJ2-3; the match to TRBD1 covers 8 bases. Germline V CDR1 and CDR2: SGHTA, FQGTGA. Germline trimming cut 5 bases from V and 4 bases from J; bases unmatched to any gene: 11. The CDR3 has 16 amino acids. The CDR3 sequence: CASSHQAGGDADTQYF. The DNA of the CDR3 is TGTGCCAGCAGCCACCAGGCAGGGGGCGACGCAGATACGCAGTATTTT. Full variable domain (rest looked up from reference TRBV7-3 and TRBJ2-3): GAGVSQTPSNKVTEKGKYVELRCDPISGHTALYWYRQSLGQGPEFLIYFQGTGAADDSGLPNDRFFAVRPEGSVSTLKIQRTERGDSAVYLCASSHQAGGDADTQYFGPGTRLTVL.

Remarks on this clone: The sample holds other DNA sequences that translate to the same CDR3. The chain has TRBV5-1 and TRBJ2-7, with TRBD1 identical over 7 bases. In germline, CDR1 is SGHRS, CDR2 YFSETQ. V lost 2 bases to trimming and J lost 3 bases; unmatched junction nucleotides: 5. CDR3 length: 14 residues. CDR3 sequence (DNA): TGCGCCAGCAGCTTCGAGGGGGCCAGCTACGAGCAGTACTTC. Protein: CASSFEGASYEQYF.

This rearrangement joins TRBV11-2 to TRBJ1-2; D might be TRBD1 (6 bases). Germline CDR1 reads SGHAT; CDR2 reads FQNNGV. Trimming stripped 5 bases from V and 7 bases from J, with 17 bases between. The CDR3 covers 14 residues. The CDR3 DNA follows: TGTGCCAGCAGCCCTTGGACAGATTCCTCTGGCTACACCTTC. Amino acid sequence: CASSPWTDSSGYTF.

The genes are TRBV2 and TRBJ2-1; no clear D. Germline V lookup: CDR1 SNHLY, CDR2 FYNNEI. CDR3 length equals 13 residues. Trimming pared 2 bases from V and 7 bases from J, leaving 9 bases between. CDR3 nucleotides: TGTGCCAGCAGTGAAATTAGGGCGAATGAGCAGTTCTTC. Encoded protein: CASSEIRANEQFF. The whole variable domain, filled in from reference TRBV2 and TRBJ2-1, reads EPEVTQTPSHQVTQMGQEVILRCVPISNHLYFYWYRQILGQKVEFLVSFYNNEISEKSEIFDDQFSVERPDGSNFTLKIRSTKLEDSAMYFCASSEIRANEQFFGPGTRLTVL.

The chain employs TRBV19 and TRBJ2-3, with a tentative D call TRBD2 (7 bases). V was clipped by 6 bases and J by 3 bases, with 16 bases between them. Per the germline V gene, CDR1 is LNHDA and CDR2 is SQIVND (reference sequence). The CDR3 has 15 amino acids. The CDR3 sequence is CASSPGAGVTDTQYF. For the CDR3, the DNA is TGTGCCAGTAGCCCGGGGGCGGGAGTGACAGATACGCAGTATTTT.

The chain uses TRBV27 and TRBJ2-3, with D perhaps TRBD1 (5 bases). V lost 5 bases to trimming and J lost 6 bases, with 24 bases between them. CDR3 length: 17 amino acids. Germline V gene data show CDR1 as MNHEY and CDR2 as SMNVEV (reference sequence). The CDR3 spells CASSPRPGADGRDTQYF. CDR3 in DNA: TGTGCCAGCAGTCCGCGACCTGGGGCTGACGGACGGGATACGCAGTATTTT.

The V gene is TRBV5-1, the J gene TRBJ2-1; D gene ambiguous. Germline loops: CDR1 SGHRS, CDR2 YFSETQ. Trimming took 4 bases from V and 9 from J, leaving 11 bases between them. The CDR3 covers 12 residues. CDR3 nucleotide sequence: TGCGCCAGCAGCCCGCCCCAAGGTGAGCAGTTCTTC. Translation gives CASSPPQGEQFF.

The chain joins TRBV25-1 to TRBJ2-7; 11 positions match TRBD2. The V gene end was trimmed by 3 bases and the J gene end by 3 bases; junction bases not matched to a gene: 10. The CDR3 runs 17 residues. Germline V gives CDR1 MGHDK, CDR2 SYGVNS. CDR3 nucleotide sequence: TGTGCCAGCAGTGATACTCTTCCTAGCGGGAGGTTCTACGAGCAGTACTTC. Amino acid sequence: CASSDTLPSGRFYEQYF.

The chain couples TRBV19 to TRBJ2-2; 15 nucleotides match TRBD2. Germline trimming cut 8 bases from V and 6 bases from J; bases unmatched to any gene: 4. The V gene's germline CDR1 is LNHDA and CDR2 SQIVND (reference sequence). This CDR3 is 15 amino acids long. CDR3 in amino acids: CASRGLAGGSGELFF. The CDR3 bases are TGTGCCAGTCGCGGACTAGCGGGAGGGTCCGGGGAGCTGTTTTTT.

The V call is TRBV15, the J call TRBJ2-1; D ambiguous. The CDR3 extends over 15 amino acids. The germline V gene encodes CDR1 LNHNV and CDR2 YYDKDF (reference sequence). Trimming shortened V by 0 bases and J by 3 bases, and 9 bases separated the two germline ends. The CDR3 spells CATSREGSFYNEQFF. The CDR3 DNA reads as TGTGCCACCAGCAGAGAAGGATCATTCTACAATGAGCAGTTCTTC.

The gene calls are TRBV25-1 and TRBJ1-4; a possible D gene is TRBD1 (5 bases). V lost 6 bases and J lost 8, with 16 bases in between. CDR3 length: 14 amino acids. Germline loops: CDR1 MGHDK, CDR2 SYGVNS. The CDR3 DNA reads TGTGCCAGCAGGGGGGTCTCGGGAGGGGAAAAACTGTTTTTT. As protein: CASRGVSGGEKLFF.

The genes are TRBV2 and TRBJ1-1; 7 bases agree with TRBD1. CDR1 and CDR2 from the germline V gene are SNHLY and FYNNEI. This CDR3 has 13 residues. Trimming took 4 bases from V and 6 from J; bases not matched to a gene: 5. In nucleotides, the CDR3 is TGTGCCAGCAGTGCCCAGGGACAGTCTGAAGCTTTCTTT. Protein product: CASSAQGQSEAFF.

This clone was picked up many times. The rearrangement uses TRBV28 and TRBJ1-2; D ambiguous. The CDR3 loop spans 13 amino acids. The germline V gene encodes CDR1 MDHEN and CDR2 SYDVKM. V was cut by 5 bases and J by 4 bases, with 11 bases left in between. DNA for the CDR3: TGTGCCAGCAGTCCAGACGGAGGCTATGGCTACACCTTC. Its protein is CASSPDGGYGYTF.

The chain joins TRBV29-1 to TRBJ2-7; D possibly corresponds to TRBD1 (6 bases). This CDR3 region has 14 residues. The ends were cut back, 6 bases at V and 6 bases at J, with 21 bases in the middle. Germline CDR1 and CDR2: SQVTM and ANQGSEA. For the CDR3, the DNA is TGCAGCGTCGCTGTGACAGGTACTCCGGGCGAGCAGTACTTC. This sequence encodes CSVAVTGTPGEQYF.

The chain uses TRBV21-1 and TRBJ2-5; the table's D call, TRBD1, has no DNA check behind it. TRBV21-1 is noted as a pseudogene. This CDR3 contains 16 residues. The CDR3 loop is CASSKSVDRSQETQYF. In DNA form, the CDR3 reads TGTGCCAGCAGCAAAAGTGTAGACAGAAGCCAAGAGACCCAGTACTTC.

Comment on this clone: Since a much larger clone is just one base distant, this may be a read error. This CDR3 is also generated by other DNA sequences in the sample. V gene TRBV10-3 combines with J gene TRBJ1-1; the D is unclear. This CDR3 is 12 amino acids long. Trimming shortened V by 4 bases and J by 1 base, and 4 bases separated the two germline ends. The germline CDR1 and CDR2 sequences are ENHRY and SYGVKD. The CDR3, as DNA: TGTGCCATCAGTGGCACGAACACTGAAGCTTTCTTT. Amino acid sequence: CAISGTNTEAFF.

The chain links TRBV5-5 to TRBJ1-1, with no clear D. The V gene's germline CDR1 is SGHKS and CDR2 YYEKEE (reference sequence). V lost 6 bases to trimming and J lost 0 bases, with 15 bases between them. CDR3 size: 15 residues. The CDR3 sequence is CASTSGAAMNTEAFF. CDR3 sequence (DNA): TGTGCCAGCACAAGCGGTGCGGCTATGAACACTGAAGCTTTCTTT.

The count of this clone is one. The rearrangement uses TRBV28 and TRBJ2-1; 9 nucleotides agree with TRBD1. The V gene end was trimmed by 4 bases and the J gene end by 12 bases; junction bases not matched to a gene: 16. Germline CDR1 reads MDHEN; CDR2 reads SYDVKM. The CDR3 has 16 residues. This CDR3 is CASSSTGTGPSWTQFF. The DNA for the CDR3 is TGTGCCAGCAGTTCAACCGGGACAGGGCCCTCTTGGACGCAGTTCTTC.

This rearrangement joins TRBV7-2 to TRBJ2-1; D unclear. V gave up 5 bases and J gave up 5 bases, with 10 bases separating them. CDR3 length equals 13 residues. Germline loops: CDR1 SGHTA, CDR2 FQGNSA. This chain's CDR3 is CASSKNRDNEQFF. DNA of the CDR3: TGTGCCAGCAGCAAAAATCGGGACAATGAGCAGTTCTTC.

In its sample, this clone was seen many times. This chain links TRBV20-1 with TRBJ1-1, with unresolved D. Germline V lookup: CDR1 DFQATT, CDR2 SNEGSKA (reference sequence). This CDR3 contains 11 residues. Trimming took 3 bases from V and 11 from J, leaving 13 bases between them. The CDR3 is CSASLGVGAFF. The CDR3 DNA follows: TGCAGTGCTAGTCTCGGGGTAGGCGCTTTCTTT.

The rearrangement uses TRBV6-6 and TRBJ1-1; 7 bases map to TRBD1. Per germline, CDR1 MNHNY and CDR2 SVGAGI (reference sequence). Trimming removed 6 bases from V and 1 base from J; junction bases left unmatched: 5. The CDR3 is 14 residues long. The CDR3 bases are TGTGCCAGCAGCCGACAGGGTAAGAACACTGAAGCTTTCTTT. This translates into CASSRQGKNTEAFF.

This clone was observed a single time. The gene calls are TRBV7-9 and TRBJ2-1; 9 nucleotides align to TRBD2. The germline V gene has CDR1 SEHNR and CDR2 FQNEAQ (reference sequence). This CDR3 contains 17 residues. The trim removed 5 bases at V and 6 bases at J, leaving 14 bases unmatched. CDR3 protein: CASSLSVGLAGSNEQFF. As DNA, the CDR3 is TGTGCCAGCAGCCTCTCGGTGGGTCTAGCGGGAAGCAATGAGCAGTTCTTC.